The 15 T cell receptor beta chains listed next were all sequenced from one sample in a study of T-cell memory formation after mild COVID-19. TCRdb analysed the 5' RACE reads with MiXCR anew, one entry per CDR3 protein. The sample has around 12,000 distinct CDR3 sequences; about 14% are singletons. The sample consisted of PBMCs or a T cell subset sorted from them (not recorded which). The origin of the receptors is a man aged 18-30 years who had mild COVID-19 (a few samples of this study predate the infection). Cell type and time point are not known.

There are many counts of this clonotype. The chain employs TRBV20-1 and TRBJ1-5, with D perhaps TRBD1 (5 bases). This CDR3 comprises 16 residues. V lost 0 bases and J 7 bases, leaving 19 bases between the germline ends. The germline CDR1 and CDR2 sequences are DFQATT and SNEGSKA (reference sequence). The CDR3 spells CSARDRPTVWGQPQHF. CDR3 coding DNA: TGCAGTGCTAGAGACCGGCCGACAGTTTGGGGGCAGCCCCAGCATTTT.

This clonotype occurred a few times. The chain couples TRBV19 to TRBJ2-5; perhaps TRBD2 as D (6 bases). V lost 5 bases to trimming and J lost 5 bases, with 9 bases between them. Germline V CDR1 and CDR2: LNHDA, SQIVND (reference sequence). The CDR3 runs 12 residues. The CDR3 nucleotides read TGTGCCAGTAGTTTTGGGGGGGAGACCCAGTACTTC. Translated: CASSFGGETQYF.

This clonotype was seen ten or more times. The chain recombines TRBV6-5 with TRBJ2-1, with D unresolved. Germline lookup yields CDR1 MNHEY and CDR2 SVGAGI. V shed 1 base and J shed 6 bases, with 1 base lying between them. The CDR3 runs 11 residues. The CDR3 loop reads CASSYFNEQFF. CDR3 bases: TGTGCCAGCAGTTACTTCAATGAGCAGTTCTTC.

This clonotype showed up many times. This sequence joins TRBV7-9 and TRBJ1-1, with D possibly TRBD1 on 5 matching bases. Germline-derived CDR1 and CDR2 are SEHNR and FQNEAQ (reference sequence). There are 14 residues in the CDR3. Trimming removed 7 bases from V and 1 base from J, with 13 bases in between. The CDR3 spells CASTMTDKNTEAFF. CDR3 sequence (DNA): TGTGCCAGCACCATGACAGATAAGAACACTGAAGCTTTCTTT.

There are many counts of this clonotype. The chain links TRBV20-1 to TRBJ2-5, with 9 bases lining up with TRBD2. The CDR3 extends over 14 amino acids. The J segment lost 6 bases and the V segment lost 5 bases, leaving 10 bases of the junction unmatched. The germline V gene has CDR1 DFQATT and CDR2 SNEGSKA (reference sequence). The CDR3 here is CSAFTRGGGKTQYF. The CDR3 nucleotides are TGCAGTGCTTTTACGCGGGGGGGCGGGAAGACCCAGTACTTC.

Many counts were recorded for this clonotype. The chain joins TRBV15 to TRBJ2-7, with D hard to call. CDR3 length: 13 residues. Germline V gives CDR1 LNHNV, CDR2 YYDKDF (reference sequence). V was trimmed by 1 base and J by 2 bases, leaving 6 bases between them. CDR3 amino acids: CATSRGPAYEQYV. DNA of the CDR3: TGTGCCACCAGCAGAGGACCAGCCTACGAGCAGTACGTC.

This clonotype appeared many times. The chain employs TRBV4-3 and TRBJ2-7; D gene unclear. CDR1 LGHNA and CDR2 YSLEER come from the germline V gene. V was trimmed by 0 bases and J by 4 bases, leaving 7 bases between them. The CDR3 is 13 residues long. CDR3 DNA sequence: TGCGCCAGCAGCCAAGAGTGGGGTTACGAGCAGTACTTC. This gives the protein CASSQEWGYEQYF.

This clonotype was counted only a few times. This chain connects TRBV21-1 to TRBJ2-1; the D call in the table, TRBD1, was not verified against the DNA. TRBV21-1 is tagged as a pseudogene. This CDR3 comprises 16 residues. In DNA, the CDR3 is TGTGCCAGCAGCACTCCTGACAGGGCTTATTACAATGAGCAGTTCTTC. Its protein is CASSTPDRAYYNEQFF.

This clonotype was counted a few times. The chain uses TRBV10-2 and TRBJ2-3; 7 nucleotides agree with TRBD2. The CDR3 has 15 amino acids. Germline-derived CDR1 and CDR2 are WSHSY and SAAADI. The ends lost 8 bases at V and 6 bases at J; junction bases unmatched: 14. This chain's CDR3 is CASELTSKGVDTQYF. CDR3 DNA sequence: TGCGCCAGCGAACTGACTAGCAAGGGAGTGGATACGCAGTATTTT.

On this clonotype: A clone one base away is much larger, so this may be a read error. For the CDR3, the DNA is TGTGCCAGAAAATGGCAGGGATACACTGAAGCTTTCTTT. Amino acids: CARKWQGYTEAFF. The chain carries TRBV6-5 and TRBJ1-1; tentative D call: TRBD1 (5 bases). With 9 bases removed from V and 3 bases from J, the gap between germline ends came to 14 bases. This CDR3 is built from 13 residues. The germline V gene encodes CDR1 MNHEY and CDR2 SVGAGI.

This clonotype was found many times. The chain combines TRBV9 with TRBJ1-1, with 7 bases identical to TRBD1. Unmatched junction bases numbered 7, after V lost 2 bases and J lost 0 bases. The CDR3 has 16 amino acids. Germline V gene lookup returns CDR1 SGDLS and CDR2 YYNGEE. The CDR3 DNA is TGTGCCAGCAGCGTGTGGGACAGATCCATGAACACTGAAGCTTTCTTT. Its translation: CASSVWDRSMNTEAFF.

This clonotype has more than one count but fewer than ten. The V and J genes are TRBV14 and TRBJ1-1, with D perhaps TRBD1 (6 bases). Trimming pared 5 bases from V and 4 bases from J, leaving 17 bases between. Germline V gene sequence: CDR1 SGHDN, CDR2 FVKESK. CDR3 length: 15 residues. The CDR3 nucleotides are TGTGCCAGCAGCAAAGGGCCAGGGGATCCCACTGAAGCTTTCTTT. Translating gives CASSKGPGDPTEAFF.

The rearrangement joins TRBV4-1 to TRBJ1-5; D is possibly TRBD1 (5 bases). The ends were cut back, 1 base at V and 5 bases at J, with 6 bases in the middle. The CDR3 totals 13 residues. Germline CDR1 MGHRA, CDR2 YSYEKL. The CDR3 is CASSQGGDQPQHF. The CDR3 DNA reads TGCGCCAGCAGCCAAGGGGGGGATCAGCCCCAGCATTTT.

The CDR3 DNA reads as TGTGCCAGCAGCTTTTCGCCACGGGGGACCCAGTACTTC. It encodes CASSFSPRGTQYF. The chain recombines TRBV11-3 with TRBJ2-5; D is possibly TRBD2 (5 bases). V lost 3 bases, J lost 7 bases, and 12 bases lay in between. Germline V gene data show CDR1 as SGHNT and CDR2 as YENEEA. CDR3 length: 13 amino acids.

V usage is TRBV7-9 and J usage is TRBJ2-7, with 8 bases that match TRBD1. Germline assignment: CDR1 SEHNR and CDR2 FQNEAQ (reference sequence). Trimming at V came to 5 bases and at J to 5 bases, leaving 2 bases not matched to a gene. The CDR3 length is 12 residues. In nucleotides, the CDR3 is TGTGCCAGCAGCGCGACAGGGGACGAGCAGTACTTC. This gives the protein CASSATGDEQYF.